This T cell receptor beta chain was recorded in a study of OX40 agonist ivuxolimab in advanced cancers. Across the study: As their treatment, patients were administered ivuxolimab, an agonistic anti-OX40 (CD134) antibody. Ivuxolimab doses were 0.01, 0.1, 0.3, 1.5, 3 or 10 mg/kg every 2 weeks. Study-level results: The work left the antigen specificity of expanded peripheral T cells undetermined. Relative to CD4+ cells, CD8+ T cells on average had more expanded clones.

Per germline, CDR1 SGHKS and CDR2 YYEKEE (reference sequence). Trimming took 4 bases from V and 3 from J; bases not matched to a gene: 3. The CDR3 runs to 13 residues. Notes on this clone: Its cognate antigen is unknown.

The assay was immunoSEQ multiplex PCR, and TCRdb's table has in-frame clones only and misses some. This sample has over 80,000 clones, with over 80% found just once. The J gene is TRBJ1-2, the V gene TRBV5-5, with TRBD1 matching over 7 bases. The TCR comes from an adult with an advanced solid tumor such as melanoma, head and neck, liver or kidney cancer. This specimen was CD4+ or CD8+ T cells sorted from blood, taken in a trial of the OX40 agonist ivuxolimab. CDR3 sequence (DNA): TGTGCCAGCAGCCCGACAGGGTACTATGGCTACACCTTC. Residues: CASSPTGYYGYTF.